This T cell receptor beta chain is drawn from a study of T cells in Graves' hyperthyroidism and ophthalmopathy. About the research overall: Peripheral blood was acquired at first diagnosis, ahead of any therapy whatsoever.

RNA transcripts gave rise to amplified TCR beta CDR3 regions. Initially, a first-round RT-PCR of the TCR CDR3 employed the HTBI primer set. MiXCR was run by TCRdb on the multiplex PCR reads, yielding one entry per CDR3 protein. The repertoire has about 270,000 distinct CDR3 sequences, roughly 22% of them found once; the top ten carry about 40%. The V end was cut by 0 bases, the J end by 7 bases, with 9 bases between. Per germline, CDR1 MNHEY and CDR2 SVGAGI. This CDR3 spans 13 amino acids. Exclusion followed for patients with uncontrolled infection, other autoimmune disease, pregnancy or lactation. Each 10 ml fresh peripheral blood draw supplied the PBMCs.

This chain uses TRBV6-5 with TRBJ1-2; the D gene is possibly TRBD1 (6 bases). Input material: blood. The origin of this receptor is a woman aged 40 to 55 with Graves' ophthalmopathy. The CDR3 region has the DNA TGTGCCAGCAGTTACTCACAGGGTTCTGGCTACACCTTC. Its protein product is CASSYSQGSGYTF.